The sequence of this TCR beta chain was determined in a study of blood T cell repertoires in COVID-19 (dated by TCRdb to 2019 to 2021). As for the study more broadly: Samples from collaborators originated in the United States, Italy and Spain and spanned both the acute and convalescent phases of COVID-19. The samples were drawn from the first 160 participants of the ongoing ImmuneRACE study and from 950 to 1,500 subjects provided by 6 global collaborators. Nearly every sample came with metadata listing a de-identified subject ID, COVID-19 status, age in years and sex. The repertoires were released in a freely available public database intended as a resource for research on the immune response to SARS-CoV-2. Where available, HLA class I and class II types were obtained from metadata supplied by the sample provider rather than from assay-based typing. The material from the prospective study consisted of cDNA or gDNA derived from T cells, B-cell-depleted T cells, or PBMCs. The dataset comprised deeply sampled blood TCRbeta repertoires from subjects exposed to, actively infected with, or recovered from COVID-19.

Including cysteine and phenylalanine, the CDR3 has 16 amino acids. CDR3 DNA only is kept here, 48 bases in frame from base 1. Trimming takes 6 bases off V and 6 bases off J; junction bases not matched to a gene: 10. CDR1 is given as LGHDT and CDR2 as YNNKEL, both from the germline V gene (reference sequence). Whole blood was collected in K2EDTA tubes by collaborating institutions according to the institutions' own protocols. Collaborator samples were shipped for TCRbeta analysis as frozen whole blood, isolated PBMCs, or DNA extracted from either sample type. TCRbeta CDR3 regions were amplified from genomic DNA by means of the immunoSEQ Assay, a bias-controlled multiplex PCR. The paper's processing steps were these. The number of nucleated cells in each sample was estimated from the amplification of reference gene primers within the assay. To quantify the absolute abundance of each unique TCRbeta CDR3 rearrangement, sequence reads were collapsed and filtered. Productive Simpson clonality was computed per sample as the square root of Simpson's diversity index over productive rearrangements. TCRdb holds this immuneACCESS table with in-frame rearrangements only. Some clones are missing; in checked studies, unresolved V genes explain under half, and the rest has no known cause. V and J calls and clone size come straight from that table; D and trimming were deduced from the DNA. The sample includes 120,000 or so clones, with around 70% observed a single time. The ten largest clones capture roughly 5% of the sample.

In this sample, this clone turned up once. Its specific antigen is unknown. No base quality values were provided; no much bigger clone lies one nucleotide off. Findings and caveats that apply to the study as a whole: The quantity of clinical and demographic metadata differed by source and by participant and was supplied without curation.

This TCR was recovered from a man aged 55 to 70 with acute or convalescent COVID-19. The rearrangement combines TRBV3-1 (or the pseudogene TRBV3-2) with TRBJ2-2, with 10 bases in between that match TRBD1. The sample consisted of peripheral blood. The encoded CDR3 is CASRGDRGLYSGELFF. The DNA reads TGTGCCAGCAGGGGAGACAGGGGGCTATATTCCGGGGAGCTGTTTTTT.